This T cell receptor beta chain stems from a study of control samples from healthy donors and cancer patients. The table came from immunoSEQ multiplex PCR; TCRdb's copy has only in-frame clones and leaves some out. The data show about 150,000 clones, 85% to 95% seen once. Unmatched junction bases numbered 7, after V lost 7 bases and J lost 4 bases. CDR3 length equals 14 residues. In germline, CDR1 is MNHEY, CDR2 SVGAGI. The chain joins TRBV6-5 to TRBJ1-3; the match to TRBD1 covers 7 bases. The receptor was isolated from a man in his fifties or sixties in good health. Sequencing used blood. CDR3 in amino acids: CASNTQGPGNTIYF. DNA for the CDR3: TGTGCCAGCAATACACAGGGGCCCGGAAACACCATATATTTT.